These 27 T cell receptor beta chains were sequenced from one sample in a study of OX40 agonist ivuxolimab in advanced cancers. Preparation of the library involved the immunoSEQ multiplex PCR assay. The clones in this table, taken by TCRdb from immuneACCESS, are in-frame only. Not every clone is retained; where verified, under half of the shortfall comes from an unresolved V gene, and the cause of the rest is unknown. Within this sample are 65,000 to 70,000 clones, with around four fifths of them counted one time only. Approximately 0.4% of the sample is in the top ten clones. The sequences come from CD4+ or CD8+ T cells sorted from blood, collected in a trial of the OX40 agonist ivuxolimab. The receptors shown here come from an adult with an advanced solid tumor such as melanoma, head and neck, liver or kidney cancer.

The V call is TRBV28, the J call TRBJ2-7; TRBD2 agrees at 7 bases. V trimming: 5 bases; J trimming: 5 bases; junction bases outside the gene matches: 12. The CDR3 totals 15 residues. Germline V gene sequence: CDR1 MDHEN, CDR2 SYDVKM. Here the CDR3 DNA reads TGTGCCAGCAGTCAGGCGTCGACTAGCTACCACGAGCAGTACGTC. Protein sequence: CASSQASTSYHEQYV.

The V gene is TRBV7-2, the J gene TRBJ1-5; D remains unclear. CDR1 and CDR2 (germline): SGHTA, FQGNSA. The ends were cut back, 1 base at V and 11 bases at J, with 9 bases in the middle. This CDR3 is 12 amino acids long. CDR3 nucleotide sequence: TGTGCCAGCAGCTTAGTAGGGTCGTCCCAGCATTTT. It yields the protein CASSLVGSSQHF.

The chain carries TRBV5-1 and TRBJ2-2, with 10 bases lining up with TRBD2. V was clipped by 2 bases and J by 7 bases; unmatched bases: 14. Germline V lookup: CDR1 SGHRS, CDR2 YFSETQ. This CDR3 region has 18 residues. The CDR3 spells CASSFPPGLAVPGGELFF. The CDR3 nucleotides read TGCGCCAGCAGCTTCCCACCCGGACTAGCGGTTCCGGGCGGGGAGCTGTTTTTT.

The table lists this clone with a few counts. The chain combines TRBV6-5 with TRBJ1-5; D is ambiguous. Germline CDR1 and CDR2: MNHEY and SVGAGI. The V and J ends lost 6 bases and 2 bases respectively, with 8 bases between them. CDR3 size: 13 residues. CDR3 residues: CASSKDGNQPQHF. CDR3 DNA: TGTGCCAGCAGCAAAGATGGCAATCAGCCCCAGCATTTT.

The chain carries TRBV5-1 and TRBJ1-4, with D hard to call. Trimming left V 8 bases short and J 0 bases short, with 11 bases between. CDR3 length: 14 amino acids. The germline V gene has CDR1 SGHRS and CDR2 YFSETQ. CDR3 in DNA: TGCGCCAGTTCCCCCCTTGCAACTAATGAAAAACTGTTTTTT. It codes for CASSPLATNEKLFF.

The CDR3 DNA reads as TGTGCCAGCAGTCGACAGGCGGCCTACGAGCAGTACGTC. The encoded protein is CASSRQAAYEQYV. The chain couples TRBV28 to TRBJ2-7; TRBD1 might be the D (6 bases). Trimming took 5 bases from V and 2 from J, leaving 10 bases between them. The CDR3 contains 13 residues. Germline V gene data show CDR1 as MDHEN and CDR2 as SYDVKM.

This clone was found once. The chain links TRBV14 to TRBJ2-1; tentative D call: TRBD2 (7 bases). Trimming cost V 4 bases and J 6 bases, with 22 bases left between them. There are 17 residues in the CDR3. Germline V gene lookup returns CDR1 SGHDN and CDR2 FVKESK. CDR3 in amino acids: CASSPLGLGGRTNEQFF. The CDR3 DNA is TGTGCCAGCAGCCCACTTGGGTTGGGGGGGCGGACCAATGAGCAGTTCTTC.

This clone was found once. The chain is built from TRBV18 and TRBJ2-1; D may correspond to TRBD1 or TRBD2 (6 bases each). Looked up from germline, CDR1 is KGHSH and CDR2 is LQKENI. The CDR3 has 17 residues. The V end lost 4 bases, the J end lost 7 bases, and 23 bases lay between the germline ends. This chain's CDR3 is CASSLQSVGGAYNEQFF. The DNA of the CDR3 is TGTGCCAGCTCACTTCAATCTGTCGGGGGCGCTTATAATGAGCAGTTCTTC. Full variable domain (remainder filled in from reference TRBV18 and TRBJ2-1): NAGVMQNPRHLVRRRGQEARLRCSPMKGHSHVYWYRQLPEEGLKFMVYLQKENIIDESGMPKERFSAEFPKEGPSILRIQQVVRGDSAAYFCASSLQSVGGAYNEQFFGPGTRLTVL.

The V call is TRBV19, the J call TRBJ2-6, with a weak D call TRBD2 (5 bases). The length of the CDR3 is 14 residues. V was clipped by 11 bases and J by 3 bases, with 14 bases between them. CDR1 and CDR2 from the germline V gene are LNHDA and SQIVND (reference sequence). CDR3 DNA sequence: TGTGCCTCGCACCGGGGTCTTGGGGCCAACGTCCTGACTTTC. This codes for CASHRGLGANVLTF.

The genes are TRBV2 and TRBJ2-3; the match to TRBD2 covers 14 bases. There are 16 residues in the CDR3. Germline lookup yields CDR1 SNHLY and CDR2 FYNNEI. After removal of 6 bases from V and 0 bases from J, the junction contained 2 bases not matched to a gene. The CDR3 DNA reads as TGTGCCAGCAGGGGACTAGCGGGGGCAAGCACAGATACGCAGTATTTT. Protein product: CASRGLAGASTDTQYF.

As for this clone: Other DNA sequences from this sample encode an identical CDR3 as well. The chain has TRBV30 and TRBJ1-5; D unclear. In germline, CDR1 is GTSNPN, CDR2 SVGIG (reference sequence). This CDR3 is 13 amino acids long. V was pared by 0 bases and J by 4 bases, with 7 bases between. Here the CDR3 reads CAWSVRRNQPQHF. Written as DNA, the CDR3 is TGTGCCTGGAGTGTACGGAGGAATCAGCCCCAGCATTTT.

V usage is TRBV29-1 and J usage is TRBJ2-2, with D hard to call. Germline V gene data show CDR1 as SQVTM and CDR2 as ANQGSEA. The CDR3 extends over 12 amino acids. V lost 4 bases to trimming and J lost 1 base, with 4 bases between them. The CDR3 sequence: CSVGGNTGELFF. In nucleotides, the CDR3 is TGCAGCGTTGGAGGGAACACCGGGGAGCTGTTTTTT.

This clone appeared a few times. The chain recombines TRBV5-1 with TRBJ2-7; D unclear. Germline loops: CDR1 SGHRS, CDR2 YFSETQ. The CDR3 runs 11 residues. The V end lost 5 bases, the J end lost 5 bases, and 8 bases lay between the germline ends. The CDR3 bases are TGCGCCAGCAGTACGAGAGACGAGCAGTACTTC. Its translation is CASSTRDEQYF.

The CDR3 sequence is CASSKDSRFMNTEAFF. The DNA for the CDR3 is TGTGCCAGTAGCAAGGACAGTCGTTTTATGAACACTGAAGCTTTCTTT. The rearrangement links TRBV19 to TRBJ1-1, with D possibly matching TRBD1 (6 bases). V was clipped by 6 bases and J by 0 bases, with 17 bases between them. The CDR3 consists of 16 residues. The germline gives CDR1 LNHDA, CDR2 SQIVND (reference sequence).

The genes are TRBV7-9 and TRBJ1-2; 8 bases map to TRBD1. The V gene end was trimmed by 5 bases and the J gene end by 7 bases; junction bases not matched to a gene: 9. The CDR3 is made up of 14 amino acids. Germline V gene data show CDR1 as SEHNR and CDR2 as FQNEAQ (reference sequence). In DNA, the CDR3 is TGTGCCAGCAGCCCGAACAGCGGACAGGGTGGCTACACCTTC. Amino acid sequence: CASSPNSGQGGYTF.

The rearrangement joins TRBV1 to TRBJ1-1. TRBV1 is assigned pseudogene status. The CDR3 consists of 14 residues. Written as DNA, the CDR3 is TGCACCAGCGGCGCCCGGGGGCCGAACACTGAAGCTTTCTTT. Translation: CTSGARGPNTEAFF.

V usage is TRBV28 and J usage is TRBJ1-4; D uncertain. Germline V lookup: CDR1 MDHEN, CDR2 SYDVKM. This CDR3 has 10 amino acids. Between the trimmed V and J ends, which lost 5 bases and 8 bases, there was a span of 3 bases. In DNA, the CDR3 is TGTGCCAGCAGTGGGGAAAAACTGTTTTTT. Translating gives CASSGEKLFF.

This clone showed up just a few times. The chain joins TRBV7-2 to TRBJ2-7; 15 bases are a match to TRBD2. The junction had 2 bases not matched to a gene; V was cut back by 2 bases and J by 3 bases. The CDR3 length is 16 residues. Per germline, CDR1 SGHTA and CDR2 FQGNSA. CDR3 DNA: TGTGCCAGCAGCTTAAAGGGACTAGCGGGAGGCTACGAGCAGTACTTC. This gives the protein CASSLKGLAGGYEQYF.

The CDR3, as DNA: TGCGCCAGCAGTGACAGAGGGGGCAGGGATGAGCAGTTCTTC. Protein sequence: CASSDRGGRDEQFF. The rearrangement joins TRBV10-1 to TRBJ2-1, with 7 bases that match TRBD1. With V trimmed by 3 bases and J by 8 bases, 7 bases remained unmatched. The CDR3 is 14 residues long. Per the germline V gene, CDR1 is WNHNN and CDR2 is SYGVQD (reference sequence).

The chain uses TRBV12-5 and TRBJ2-7; possible D gene TRBD1, 6 bases. With 2 bases removed from V and 0 bases from J, the gap between germline ends came to 11 bases. From germline, CDR1 is LGHNT and CDR2 FRNRAP. This CDR3 is 15 amino acids long. Written as DNA, the CDR3 is TGTGCTAGTGGTTTGACAGACAGGTGCTCCTACGAGCAGTACGTC. Encoded protein: CASGLTDRCSYEQYV.

The rearrangement joins TRBV18 to TRBJ1-1, with 8 positions matching TRBD1. V lost 6 bases to trimming and J lost 11 bases; unmatched junction nucleotides: 20. Germline V gene sequence: CDR1 KGHSH, CDR2 LQKENI. The CDR3 has 16 amino acids. The CDR3 spells CASSRTTGTGEPPAFF. The DNA for the CDR3 is TGTGCCAGCTCCCGAACGACCGGGACAGGAGAACCTCCGGCTTTCTTT.

This chain connects TRBV19 to TRBJ2-7, with 9 bases matching TRBD1. The CDR3 totals 15 residues. V lost 3 bases, J lost 2 bases, and 5 bases stayed unmatched. Germline lookup yields CDR1 LNHDA and CDR2 SQIVND (reference sequence). CDR3 sequence reads: CASSIPGQGAYEQYF. CDR3 bases: TGTGCCAGTAGTATTCCGGGACAGGGTGCCTACGAGCAGTACTTC.

DNA of the CDR3: TGCAGCGTTGACCCCAGCGAGAAGGCAGATACGCAGTATTTT. Its protein is CSVDPSEKADTQYF. This chain links TRBV29-1 with TRBJ2-3, with D unclear. The CDR3 has 14 amino acids. Germline CDR1 SQVTM, CDR2 ANQGSEA. V lost 3 bases and J lost 4, with 14 bases in between.

This chain connects TRBV5-8 to TRBJ2-6; TRBD2 aligns across 7 bases. From germline, CDR1 is SGHTS and CDR2 YDEGEE. The ends lost 4 bases at V and 2 bases at J; junction bases unmatched: 6. The CDR3 runs to 16 residues. The CDR3 bases are TGTGCCAGCAGCCTGGGGAGGGGAACTGGGGCCAACGTCCTGACTTTC. Protein: CASSLGRGTGANVLTF.

This chain connects TRBV7-9 to TRBJ1-2; D unclear. The CDR3 is 14 amino acids. V was pared by 5 bases and J by 4 bases, with 14 bases between. Germline V lookup: CDR1 SEHNR, CDR2 FQNEAQ (reference sequence). CDR3 amino acids: CASSKETYSYGYTF. CDR3 sequence (DNA): TGTGCCAGCAGCAAAGAAACGTATTCCTATGGCTACACCTTC.

V usage is TRBV5-1 and J usage is TRBJ2-2; the match to TRBD2 covers 11 bases. The J segment lost 4 bases and the V segment lost 2 bases, leaving 4 bases of the junction unmatched. CDR1 is SGHRS, CDR2 YFSETQ, per germline. The CDR3 sequence is 16 residues long. The CDR3 DNA sequence: TGCGCCAGCAGCTTCCTAGCGGGGGGCCCCACCGGGGAGCTGTTTTTT. Translating gives CASSFLAGGPTGELFF.

This rearrangement joins TRBV28 to TRBJ2-2, with unresolved D. CDR1 is MDHEN and CDR2 is SYDVKM in the germline V gene. The V end lost 8 bases, the J end lost 0 bases, and 7 bases lay between the germline ends. The CDR3 is made up of 13 amino acids. CDR3 DNA sequence: TGTGCCAGCCTCTACGCGAACACCGGGGAGCTGTTTTTT. This codes for CASLYANTGELFF.